The clone carrying this TCR beta chain turned up a few times. Its antigen is not identified. Samples had at least 6.5 million PBMCs isolated from them. Germline CDR1 MNHEY, CDR2 SMNVEV (reference sequence). The V and J ends lost 5 bases and 3 bases, in that order; junction bases with no gene match: 15. This CDR3 has 17 residues. These data are taken from a study of blood T cells in healthy people across ages. In the study overall: T cells yielded about one barcoded beta molecule per two cells through template switching. General observations from the study: Because donor CMV status was unknown, expanded clonotype changes were possibly confounded. Diversity estimates from one million T cells were considered underestimates.

Primers used in a second PCR of roughly 6 to 12 cycles were a sample-barcoded 5' primer and a J-beta primer mix. TCRdb re-called the 5' RACE reads with MiXCR, one entry per CDR3 protein. The sample yields roughly 1.7 million distinct CDR3 sequences, roughly 30% seen once. This receptor was identified in a woman under 40 in good health. The specimen sequenced was blood. V gene TRBV27 combines with J gene TRBJ2-7, with 8 nucleotides matching TRBD2. CDR3 sequence: CASSPLSFSGSSYEQYF. In DNA, the CDR3 is TGTGCCAGCAGTCCCCTGAGCTTCAGCGGGAGTAGCTACGAGCAGTACTTC.